These 7 T cell receptor beta chains share one sample of origin, sequenced in a study of shared clonotypes between healthy human individuals. Clones were read by immunoSEQ multiplex PCR, and TCRdb kept only the in-frame ones, dropping some. The sample includes over 1.5 million clones, about 98% seen only once; the top ten take approximately 0.45%. Material for sequencing was naive CD4+ T cells sorted from blood. This sample's subset: CD45RA+ positively selected. The receptors come from a man younger than 40 in good health.

This clone was seen once. This rearrangement joins TRBV19 to TRBJ2-1; a weak D match, TRBD1 (5 bases). Germline loops: CDR1 LNHDA, CDR2 SQIVND (reference sequence). The CDR3 sequence is 14 residues long. V was clipped by 2 bases and J by 3 bases, with 8 bases between them. Written as DNA, the CDR3 is TGTGCCAGTAGTATACAGGGTTTCTACAATGAGCAGTTCTTC. This codes for CASSIQGFYNEQFF.

This chain uses TRBV6-5 with TRBJ2-7; D may be TRBD2 (6 bases). V shed 11 bases and J shed 2 bases, with 13 bases lying between them. The CDR3 is 12 residues long. Germline CDR1 MNHEY, CDR2 SVGAGI. CDR3 in DNA: TGTGCCGCCGGGACTGGAGCCTACGAGCAGTACTTC. This gives the protein CAAGTGAYEQYF.

The rearrangement uses TRBV20-1 and TRBJ2-7; D perhaps matches TRBD2 (6 bases). The V and J ends lost 7 bases and 2 bases respectively, with 9 bases between them. Germline CDR1 reads DFQATT; CDR2 reads SNEGSKA (reference sequence). This CDR3 is built from 11 residues. CDR3 in DNA: TGCAGTGGGCGGGGACCCTACGAGCAGTACTTC. Protein product: CSGRGPYEQYF.

This clone was observed once. Written as DNA, the CDR3 is TGTGCCAGTAGTAAAGGGACAGGGAGCAATCAGCCCCAGCATTTT. It encodes CASSKGTGSNQPQHF. The rearrangement links TRBV19 to TRBJ1-5; 9 nucleotides line up with TRBD1. CDR1 is LNHDA and CDR2 is SQIVND in the germline V gene (reference sequence). CDR3 size: 15 residues. The V segment lost 4 bases and the J segment 1 base; nucleotides outside the gene matches: 2.

V gene TRBV29-1 combines with J gene TRBJ1-1; D uncertain. Trimming pared 6 bases from V and 0 bases from J, leaving 11 bases between. The germline V gene encodes CDR1 SQVTM and CDR2 ANQGSEA. CDR3 length: 13 residues. The CDR3 sequence: CSVPSRLNTEAFF. CDR3 bases: TGCAGCGTCCCCTCCCGACTGAACACTGAAGCTTTCTTT.

V and J are TRBV6-1 and TRBJ2-7; maybe TRBD2 (6 bases). Germline V CDR1 and CDR2: MNHNS, SASEGT. The CDR3 has 16 residues. V shed 2 bases and J shed 5 bases, with 19 bases lying between them. This CDR3 reads CASSEIGEVWYDEQYF. Written as DNA, the CDR3 is TGTGCCAGCAGTGAAATAGGGGAGGTCTGGTACGACGAGCAGTACTTC.

This chain connects TRBV5-1 to TRBJ2-1; TRBD1 is a possible D gene (7 bases). The CDR3 has 18 amino acids. The V gene's germline CDR1 is SGHRS and CDR2 YFSETQ. V lost 0 bases to trimming and J lost 0 bases, with 16 bases between them. CDR3 loop: CASSLAAGGISSYNEQFF. CDR3 DNA: TGCGCCAGCAGCTTGGCCGCAGGGGGGATTAGCTCCTACAATGAGCAGTTCTTC.